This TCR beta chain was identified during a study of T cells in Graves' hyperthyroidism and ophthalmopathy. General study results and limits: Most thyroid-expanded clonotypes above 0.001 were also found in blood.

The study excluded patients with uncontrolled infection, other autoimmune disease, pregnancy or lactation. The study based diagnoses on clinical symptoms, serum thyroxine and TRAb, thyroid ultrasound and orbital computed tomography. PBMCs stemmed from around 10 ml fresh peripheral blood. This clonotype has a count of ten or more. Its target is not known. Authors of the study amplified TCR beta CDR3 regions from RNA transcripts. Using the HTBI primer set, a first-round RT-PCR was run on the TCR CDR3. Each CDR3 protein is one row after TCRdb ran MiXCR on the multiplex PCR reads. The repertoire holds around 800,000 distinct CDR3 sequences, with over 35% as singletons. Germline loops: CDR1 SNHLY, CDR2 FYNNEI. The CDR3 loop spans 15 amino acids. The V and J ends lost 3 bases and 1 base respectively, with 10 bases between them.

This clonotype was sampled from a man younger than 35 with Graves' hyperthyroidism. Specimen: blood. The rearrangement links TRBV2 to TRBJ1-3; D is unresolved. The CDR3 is CASSEWNLSGNTIYF. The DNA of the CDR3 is TGTGCCAGCAGTGAGTGGAACTTATCTGGAAACACCATATATTTT.